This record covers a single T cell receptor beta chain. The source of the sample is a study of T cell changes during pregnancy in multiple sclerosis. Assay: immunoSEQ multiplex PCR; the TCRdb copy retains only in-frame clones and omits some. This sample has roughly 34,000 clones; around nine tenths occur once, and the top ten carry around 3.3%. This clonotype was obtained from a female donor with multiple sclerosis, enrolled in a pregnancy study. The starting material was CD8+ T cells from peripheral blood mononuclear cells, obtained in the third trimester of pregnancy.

CDR3 in amino acids: CASSIFGQGQETQYF. In DNA form, the CDR3 reads TGTGCCAGCAGCATTTTTGGACAGGGCCAAGAGACCCAGTACTTC. The rearrangement uses TRBV21-1 and TRBJ2-5; the table calls TRBD1, which could not be checked here. TRBV21-1 is recorded as a pseudogene. The CDR3 spans 15 residues.